The 17 T cell receptor beta chains reported below all come from one sample, sequenced in a study of cytomegalovirus exposure and HLA in healthy donors (dated by TCRdb to the late 2010s). Receptor amplification or capture employed the immunoSEQ multiplex PCR assay. For the multiplex PCR, a mixture combining 60 forward primers for TCR Vbeta segments and 13 reverse primers for TCR Jbeta segments was used. As stored in TCRdb, this immuneACCESS dataset retains in-frame rearrangements with V and J assigned. A fraction of the clones does not appear; measured against another copy, unresolved V genes explain less than half of the discrepancy, and the remainder lacks a known reason. This sample lists about 110,000 clones; roughly 80% were detected once. Approximately 5.6% of the sample goes to the ten largest clones. Sequenced: PBMCs. Receptors were obtained from a man in his thirties or forties in good health and CMV-seropositive.

This chain connects TRBV25-1 to TRBJ2-3; the match to TRBD1 covers 11 bases. Unmatched junction bases numbered 9, after V lost 2 bases and J lost 2 bases. The CDR3 totals 18 residues. CDR1 and CDR2 from the germline V gene are MGHDK and SYGVNS. The CDR3, as DNA: TGTGCCAGCAGTGAAGAGATTGCGGACAGGGGGCACACAGATACGCAGTATTTT. Amino acids: CASSEEIADRGHTDTQYF.

The V and J genes are TRBV6-5 and TRBJ2-5, with TRBD2 identical over 8 bases. Germline-derived CDR1 and CDR2 are MNHEY and SVGAGI. V lost 4 bases to trimming and J lost 2 bases; unmatched junction nucleotides: 6. The CDR3 is 15 amino acids. CDR3 sequence: CASSLGLALQETQYF. In DNA form, the CDR3 reads TGTGCCAGCAGTTTAGGACTAGCCCTACAAGAGACCCAGTACTTC.

V and J are TRBV7-2 and TRBJ1-6; D remains unclear. The CDR3 runs 15 residues. V was pared by 4 bases and J by 5 bases, with 12 bases between. Germline CDR1 SGHTA, CDR2 FQGNSA. This CDR3 reads CASSSAGRNNSPLHF. The CDR3 nucleotides are TGTGCCAGCAGCTCAGCCGGGAGGAATAATTCACCCCTCCACTTT.

The V gene is TRBV6-5, the J gene TRBJ1-6, with 9 bases fitting TRBD1. The CDR3 is 14 residues long. Germline values: CDR1 MNHEY, CDR2 SVGAGI. The V gene end was trimmed by 6 bases and the J gene end by 7 bases; junction bases not matched to a gene: 4. Written as DNA, the CDR3 is TGTGCCAGCAGCTTCGACAGGGGGAATTCACCCCTCCACTTT. Translated: CASSFDRGNSPLHF.

The rearrangement uses TRBV7-9 and TRBJ2-4; tentatively, D is TRBD2 (6 bases). The CDR3 extends over 15 amino acids. Germline V gene sequence: CDR1 SEHNR, CDR2 FQNEAQ (reference sequence). The ends were cut back, 5 bases at V and 3 bases at J, with 14 bases in the middle. The CDR3 is CASSLLEGGKNIQYF. DNA of the CDR3: TGTGCCAGCAGCCTCCTGGAGGGTGGCAAAAACATTCAGTACTTC.

The chain has TRBV7-8 and TRBJ2-2; TRBD2 agrees at 9 bases. Germline CDR1 SGHVS, CDR2 FQNEAQ. The CDR3 loop spans 16 amino acids. Trimming at V came to 5 bases and at J to 6 bases, leaving 10 bases not matched to a gene. The CDR3 DNA reads TGTGCCAGCAGCCCAGGATGGCGGGGGGGTTCCGGGGAGCTGTTTTTT. This gives the protein CASSPGWRGGSGELFF. The variable domain in full, with the rest retrieved from reference TRBV7-8 and TRBJ2-2, is GAGVSQSPRYKVAKRGQDVALRCDPISGHVSLFWYQQALGQGPEFLTYFQNEAQLDKSGLPSDRFFAERPEGSVSTLKIQRTQQEDSAVYLCASSPGWRGGSGELFFGEGSRLTVL.

The V and J genes are TRBV6-1 and TRBJ2-3; TRBD2 matches 9 bases. J was trimmed by 3 bases and V by 7 bases; bases with no gene match: 5. Germline CDR1 reads MNHNS; CDR2 reads SASEGT. CDR3 size: 14 residues. The CDR3 coding sequence is TGTGCCAGCATCCGGACTAGCGAAACAGATACGCAGTATTTT. Translating it yields CASIRTSETDTQYF.

The chain uses TRBV30 and TRBJ1-3, with D hard to call. CDR3 length: 13 amino acids. V was clipped by 4 bases and J by 0 bases, with 7 bases between them. Germline V CDR1 and CDR2: GTSNPN, SVGIG (reference sequence). The CDR3 region is CAWNRDSGNTIYF. DNA of the CDR3: TGTGCCTGGAACAGAGACTCTGGAAACACCATATATTTT. The full variable domain, in which reference TRBV30 and TRBJ1-3 provide the parts outside the CDR3, is SQTIHQWPATLVQPVGSPLSLECTVEGTSNPNLYWYRQAAGRGLQLLFYSVGIGQISSEVPQNLSASRPQDRQFILSSKKLLLSDSGFYLCAWNRDSGNTIYFGEGSWLTVV.

Only a few counts were recorded for this clone. The rearrangement joins TRBV10-1 to TRBJ2-3, with 8 nucleotides matching TRBD2. The CDR3 totals 16 residues. V trimming: 5 bases; J trimming: 2 bases; junction bases outside the gene matches: 9. The V gene's germline CDR1 is WNHNN and CDR2 SYGVQD (reference sequence). This CDR3 reads CASSRSAGGTTDTQYF. CDR3 in DNA: TGCGCCAGCAGTCGCTCGGCGGGGGGAACCACAGATACGCAGTATTTT.

This chain joins TRBV5-1 and TRBJ2-5, with 7 bases fitting TRBD1. The J call is uncertain, as TRBJ2-7 better fits the DNA end. There are 12 residues in the CDR3. CDR1 is SGHRS, CDR2 YFSETQ, per germline. CDR3 coding DNA: TGCGCCAGCAGCCCAGGGGGCTACGAGCAGTACTTC. Amino acid sequence: CASSPGGYEQYF.

V is TRBV7-6 and J is TRBJ2-7, with 15 bases fitting TRBD2. Trimming removed 5 bases from V and 3 bases from J; junction bases left unmatched: 17. The germline gives CDR1 SGHVS, CDR2 FNYEAQ. The CDR3 loop spans 20 amino acids. CDR3 sequence: CASSHPLGTSGGPPFYEQYF. The CDR3, as DNA: TGTGCCAGCAGCCATCCACTTGGGACTAGCGGGGGGCCCCCCTTCTACGAGCAGTACTTC.

This chain uses TRBV7-9 with TRBJ1-3, with a weak D call TRBD1 (5 bases). V dropped 2 bases and J dropped 4 bases, with 9 bases sitting between them. From germline, CDR1 is SEHNR and CDR2 FQNEAQ (reference sequence). There are 14 residues in the CDR3. The CDR3 DNA is TGTGCCAGCAGCTTATCAGGGTCCGGAAACACCATATATTTT. Protein: CASSLSGSGNTIYF.

A single count supports this clone. The chain couples TRBV18 to TRBJ2-5; weak D call: TRBD1 (5 bases). CDR3 length: 15 amino acids. Per germline, CDR1 KGHSH and CDR2 LQKENI. Trimming took off 3 bases at V and 1 base at J, with 12 bases between the two ends. The CDR3 sequence: CASSPPQGVQETQYF. The CDR3 DNA sequence: TGTGCCAGCTCACCCCCCCAGGGCGTCCAAGAGACCCAGTACTTC.

The V and J genes are TRBV4-2 and TRBJ2-1, with 9 bases fitting TRBD2. Germline V lookup: CDR1 LGHNA, CDR2 YNFKEQ. J was trimmed by 10 bases and V by 2 bases; bases with no gene match: 6. The CDR3 is made up of 14 amino acids. CDR3 sequence reads: CASSQTGLAGEQFF. CDR3 DNA sequence: TGTGCCAGCAGCCAAACTGGGCTAGCGGGGGAGCAGTTCTTC.

This chain joins TRBV19 and TRBJ1-1, with 7 bases identical to TRBD1. V shed 1 base and J 2 bases; nucleotides not matched to a gene: 7. Germline-derived CDR1 and CDR2 are LNHDA and SQIVND (reference sequence). The CDR3 loop spans 16 amino acids. For the CDR3, the DNA is TGTGCCAGTAGTATAGGTGACAGGGTCAAAAACACTGAAGCTTTCTTT. The encoded protein is CASSIGDRVKNTEAFF.

This chain links TRBV2 with TRBJ2-7; 11 bases map to TRBD2. Losses at the gene ends were 6 bases for V and 0 bases for J; bases not matched to a gene: 4. The CDR3 sequence is 15 residues long. The V gene's germline CDR1 is SNHLY and CDR2 FYNNEI. CDR3 residues: CASREGLAASYEQYF. The CDR3 DNA sequence: TGTGCCAGCAGGGAGGGACTAGCGGCCTCCTACGAGCAGTACTTC.

The V gene is TRBV23-1, the J gene TRBJ2-7; 7 bases fit TRBD2. TRBV23-1 falls under the ORF class, with uncertain function. This CDR3 comprises 15 residues. V shed 2 bases, J shed 3 bases, and the junction held 7 bases outside the gene matches. The CDR3 DNA reads as TGCGCCAGCAGTCAAAGAAGCGGGGTGGACTACGAGCAGTACTTC. This encodes CASSQRSGVDYEQYF.